Reported below is one T cell receptor beta chain. The data are from a study of blood T cell repertoires in COVID-19. Deletions cut 0 bases from V and 4 bases from J, with 21 bases between. Per germline, CDR1 MNHNS and CDR2 SASEGT. The CDR3 is 18 amino acids. In the original workflow: Scientists estimated how many nucleated cells there were by amplifying reference gene primers. Sequencing used immunoSEQ multiplex PCR; TCRdb keeps in-frame clones, though not all of them. That table furnishes V, J and clone size, whereas the DNA furnished D and trimming. The sample yields 150,000 to 200,000 clones, about 87% seen once.

The chain links TRBV6-1 to TRBJ1-1; D unclear. The sequence was collected from a man in his 60s with acute or convalescent COVID-19. Sequenced material: peripheral blood. This CDR3 reads CASSEANMLTIGPTEAFF. The CDR3, as DNA: TGTGCCAGCAGTGAAGCTAACATGCTGACAATTGGGCCCACTGAAGCTTTCTTT.